The clone carrying this T cell receptor (beta chain) was counted once. Its antigen is not identified. The sample originates from a study of identical twins. Study-level points and caveats: Shared out-of-frame alpha sequences (those common to twins) showed excess low generation probability. There was more out-of-frame TCR alpha sharing in monozygotic twins than models estimated.

Germline V gene lookup returns CDR1 MNHEY and CDR2 SMNVEV (reference sequence). Trimming cost V 3 bases and J 3 bases, with 12 bases left between them. This CDR3 is built from 14 residues. One entry per CDR3 protein results from TCRdb running MiXCR on the 5' RACE reads. The sample contains about 190,000 distinct CDR3 sequences, 15% of which appear only once. In addition, the sample was reused for a study of T cells expressing NK-cell markers. That investigation notes: Among eight sequenced donors, seven carried HCMV seropositivity while one was seronegative.

What was sequenced was CD8+ T cells sorted from blood. The rearrangement uses TRBV27 and TRBJ2-7, with a weak D call TRBD1 (7 bases). The TCR comes from a woman under 30 in good health. Here the CDR3 reads CASSFRGDFYEQYF. As DNA, the CDR3 is TGTGCCAGCAGTTTCAGGGGGGACTTCTACGAGCAGTACTTC.